A selection of T cell receptor beta chains follows, all from one sample in a study of radiation and T cells in renal cell carcinoma. Clones were read by immunoSEQ multiplex PCR, and TCRdb kept only the in-frame ones, dropping some. The table lists 130,000 or so clones, roughly 85% of them singletons. The input for sequencing was blood, taken from a patient whose treatment included radiotherapy and nephrectomy. The source is a woman aged 50 to 60 with renal cell carcinoma. Both conserved end residues are part of each CDR3. The order of the fields is D gene, V gene, clone size, J gene, CDR3 protein, CDR3 DNA. A D gene is named only where the DNA matches it firmly. Clone size is shown for a subset of rows, as once, few, many or a class of expanded clone.

D gene: TRBD1; V gene: TRBV29-1; clone size: -; J gene: TRBJ1-5; CDR3 protein: CSVEVGDRGCNQPQHF; CDR3 DNA: TGCAGCGTTGAAGTAGGCGACAGGGGATGCAATCAGCCCCAGCATTTT
D gene: TRBD1; V gene: TRBV10-3; clone size: -; J gene: TRBJ2-3; CDR3 protein: CAISETGANTDTQYF; CDR3 DNA: TGTGCCATCAGTGAAACAGGGGCGAACACAGATACGCAGTATTTT
D gene: TRBD1; V gene: TRBV5-6; clone size: few; J gene: TRBJ1-4; CDR3 protein: CASSLTGGLGEKLFF; CDR3 DNA: TGTGCCAGCAGCTTGACAGGGGGCCTTGGTGAAAAACTGTTTTTT
D gene: -; V gene: TRBV2; clone size: -; J gene: TRBJ1-5; CDR3 protein: CASTQGMDQPQHF; CDR3 DNA: TGTGCCAGCACCCAGGGGATGGATCAGCCCCAGCATTTT
D gene: -; V gene: TRBV29-1; clone size: few; J gene: TRBJ1-3; CDR3 protein: CSVFGGSGNTIYF; CDR3 DNA: TGCAGCGTTTTCGGGGGCTCTGGAAACACCATATATTTT
D gene: -; V gene: TRBV29-1; clone size: -; J gene: TRBJ1-2; CDR3 protein: CSVRGDNYGYTF; CDR3 DNA: TGCAGCGTTCGGGGGGACAACTATGGCTACACCTTC
D gene: TRBD2; V gene: TRBV6-1; clone size: -; J gene: TRBJ2-5; CDR3 protein: CASIQRGWETQYF; CDR3 DNA: TGTGCCAGCATTCAGCGGGGTTGGGAGACCCAGTACTTC
D gene: -; V gene: TRBV9; clone size: -; J gene: TRBJ1-1; CDR3 protein: CASSAGANTEAFF; CDR3 DNA: TGTGCCAGCAGCGCCGGGGCCAACACTGAAGCTTTCTTT
D gene: -; V gene: TRBV29-1; clone size: -; J gene: TRBJ2-1; CDR3 protein: CALDIEQFF; CDR3 DNA: TGCGCTTTGGATATTGAGCAGTTCTTC
D gene: TRBD1; V gene: TRBV5-1; clone size: -; J gene: TRBJ1-2; CDR3 protein: CASGDSSNYGYTF; CDR3 DNA: TGCGCCAGCGGGGACAGTTCTAACTATGGCTACACCTTC
D gene: TRBD2; V gene: TRBV6-5; clone size: -; J gene: TRBJ2-5; CDR3 protein: CASSLTSGYQETQYF; CDR3 DNA: TGTGCCAGCAGTTTGACTAGCGGGTACCAAGAGACCCAGTACTTC
D gene: -; V gene: TRBV25-1; clone size: -; J gene: TRBJ1-1; CDR3 protein: CASQQGLNTEAFF; CDR3 DNA: TGTGCCAGTCAACAGGGATTGAACACTGAAGCTTTCTTT
D gene: -; V gene: TRBV6-5; clone size: -; J gene: TRBJ2-7; CDR3 protein: CASGAAGSSYEQYF; CDR3 DNA: TGTGCCAGCGGGGCGGCGGGAAGCTCCTACGAGCAGTACTTC
D gene: TRBD1; V gene: TRBV18; clone size: -; J gene: TRBJ2-2; CDR3 protein: CASSPLERTGANTGELFF; CDR3 DNA: TGTGCCAGCTCACCTCTGGAACGGACAGGCGCGAACACCGGGGAGCTGTTTTTT
D gene: TRBD1; V gene: TRBV9; clone size: -; J gene: TRBJ2-2; CDR3 protein: CASSVPGTGDTGELFF; CDR3 DNA: TGTGCCAGCAGCGTTCCCGGGACAGGGGACACCGGGGAGCTGTTTTTT
D gene: -; V gene: TRBV30; clone size: -; J gene: TRBJ2-1; CDR3 protein: CAWRGAGAPPNEQFF; CDR3 DNA: TGTGCCTGGAGAGGCGCGGGGGCCCCCCCCAATGAGCAGTTCTTC
D gene: -; V gene: TRBV28; clone size: -; J gene: TRBJ1-1; CDR3 protein: CASRHHAGAGTEAFF; CDR3 DNA: TGTGCCAGCAGGCACCATGCGGGGGCTGGGACTGAAGCTTTCTTT
D gene: -; V gene: TRBV4-3; clone size: once; J gene: TRBJ1-3; CDR3 protein: CASSQDHAQVEGNTIYF; CDR3 DNA: TGCGCCAGCAGCCAAGATCACGCACAGGTGGAGGGAAACACCATATATTTT
D gene: -; V gene: TRBV20-1; clone size: -; J gene: TRBJ1-2; CDR3 protein: CSARFLDGYTF; CDR3 DNA: TGCAGTGCTAGATTTCTCGATGGCTACACCTTC
D gene: -; V gene: TRBV6-5; clone size: once; J gene: TRBJ2-7; CDR3 protein: CASRRVRGEQYF; CDR3 DNA: TGTGCCAGCAGACGAGTTCGCGGCGAGCAGTACTTC
D gene: -; V gene: TRBV6-5; clone size: -; J gene: TRBJ2-5; CDR3 protein: CASSYSTWRGETQYF; CDR3 DNA: TGTGCCAGCAGTTACTCGACATGGCGCGGAGAGACCCAGTACTTC
D gene: TRBD1; V gene: TRBV5-1; clone size: -; J gene: TRBJ2-5; CDR3 protein: CASSSILGTAQETQYF; CDR3 DNA: TGCGCCAGCAGCTCCATTCTCGGGACAGCCCAAGAGACCCAGTACTTC
D gene: TRBD1; V gene: TRBV6-5; clone size: -; J gene: TRBJ1-4; CDR3 protein: CASSRDRGNEKLFF; CDR3 DNA: TGTGCCAGCAGCAGGGACAGGGGTAATGAAAAACTGTTTTTT
D gene: -; V gene: TRBV28; clone size: once; J gene: TRBJ1-4; CDR3 protein: CASRGGTTNEKLFF; CDR3 DNA: TGTGCCAGCAGAGGCGGGACAACTAATGAAAAACTGTTTTTT
D gene: TRBD1; V gene: TRBV5-5; clone size: -; J gene: TRBJ1-2; CDR3 protein: CASSWDRSNYGYTF; CDR3 DNA: TGTGCCAGCAGCTGGGACAGATCTAACTATGGCTACACCTTC
D gene: -; V gene: TRBV4-3; clone size: -; J gene: TRBJ1-1; CDR3 protein: CASSQDSPNTEAFF; CDR3 DNA: TGCGCCAGCAGCCAAGATTCTCCGAACACTGAAGCTTTCTTT
D gene: -; V gene: TRBV19; clone size: -; J gene: TRBJ2-5; CDR3 protein: CASSGGLMETQYF; CDR3 DNA: TGTGCCAGTAGTGGCGGCCTGATGGAGACCCAGTACTTC
D gene: -; V gene: TRBV6-6; clone size: -; J gene: TRBJ1-2; CDR3 protein: CASSSHYGYTF; CDR3 DNA: TGTGCCAGCAGTTCGCACTATGGCTACACCTTC
D gene: -; V gene: TRBV15; clone size: -; J gene: TRBJ2-7; CDR3 protein: CATSRDPATSAYEQYF; CDR3 DNA: TGTGCCACCAGCAGAGATCCTGCTACCTCGGCCTACGAGCAGTACTTC
D gene: TRBD1; V gene: TRBV10-3; clone size: -; J gene: TRBJ1-4; CDR3 protein: CAISHRQGAEEKLFF; CDR3 DNA: TGTGCCATCAGCCACAGACAGGGGGCCGAGGAAAAACTGTTTTTT
D gene: -; V gene: TRBV5-1; clone size: -; J gene: TRBJ2-3; CDR3 protein: CASSLSGERDTQYF; CDR3 DNA: TGCGCCAGCAGCTTGAGTGGGGAGAGAGATACGCAGTATTTT
D gene: -; V gene: TRBV11-3; clone size: -; J gene: TRBJ2-3; CDR3 protein: CASSLEGDTQYF; CDR3 DNA: TGTGCCAGCAGCTTAGAGGGAGATACGCAGTATTTT
D gene: -; V gene: TRBV11-1; clone size: -; J gene: TRBJ1-1; CDR3 protein: CASSPLGGMNTEAFF; CDR3 DNA: TGTGCCAGCAGCCCTCTCGGGGGCATGAACACTGAAGCTTTCTTT
D gene: TRBD2; V gene: TRBV7-9; clone size: -; J gene: TRBJ2-1; CDR3 protein: CASSLPSGTYNEQFF; CDR3 DNA: TGTGCCAGCAGCTTACCTAGCGGAACCTACAATGAGCAGTTCTTC
D gene: -; V gene: TRBV21-1; clone size: -; J gene: TRBJ1-4; CDR3 protein: CASRKGGHRRAAEKLFF; CDR3 DNA: TGTGCCAGCAGAAAGGGGGGTCACAGGAGGGCGGCTGAAAAACTGTTTTTT
D gene: TRBD1; V gene: TRBV6-1; clone size: -; J gene: TRBJ1-2; CDR3 protein: CASRAQGFYGYTF; CDR3 DNA: TGTGCCAGCAGGGCACAGGGGTTTTATGGCTACACCTTC
D gene: TRBD1; V gene: TRBV10-3; clone size: -; J gene: TRBJ2-7; CDR3 protein: CAISTTGSSSYEQYF; CDR3 DNA: TGTGCCATCAGCACGACAGGGTCTAGCTCCTACGAGCAGTACTTC
D gene: TRBD2; V gene: TRBV5-1; clone size: -; J gene: TRBJ2-1; CDR3 protein: CASSITLTSGGGYNEQFF; CDR3 DNA: TGCGCCAGCAGCATAACACTCACTAGCGGTGGGGGCTACAATGAGCAGTTCTTC
D gene: -; V gene: TRBV11-2; clone size: -; J gene: TRBJ2-2; CDR3 protein: CASGDGPGTGELFF; CDR3 DNA: TGTGCCAGCGGGGACGGTCCAGGCACCGGGGAGCTGTTTTTT
D gene: -; V gene: TRBV6-6; clone size: -; J gene: TRBJ1-1; CDR3 protein: CASWSVRKNTEAFF; CDR3 DNA: TGTGCCAGCTGGTCGGTCAGGAAGAACACTGAAGCTTTCTTT